The 30 T cell receptor beta chains below come from one sample, sequenced in a study of blood T cell repertoires in COVID-19. Produced via immunoSEQ multiplex PCR; TCRdb's table is partial and in-frame only. The sample holds about 220,000 clones; 70% to 90% are singletons and the top ten take about 15%. The sequencing sample was made of PBMCs or T cells enriched from blood (not recorded which). Every receptor here comes from a woman aged 45-60 years with acute COVID-19.

The genes are TRBV4-3 and TRBJ1-1, with D possibly matching TRBD1 (6 bases). Germline V gene data show CDR1 as LGHNA and CDR2 as YSLEER. This CDR3 is built from 15 residues. Between the trimmed V and J ends, which lost 1 base and 10 bases, there was a span of 19 bases. The chain's CDR3 is CASSQGRDTGLGAFF. The CDR3 DNA sequence: TGCGCCAGCAGCCAAGGCCGCGACACAGGGCTGGGAGCTTTCTTT.

This chain connects TRBV29-1 to TRBJ2-1; no clear D gene. The CDR3 spans 13 residues. V was cut by 2 bases and J by 7 bases, with 12 bases left in between. Germline V gene sequence: CDR1 SQVTM, CDR2 ANQGSEA. The CDR3 protein is CSVESLVRNEQFF. For the CDR3, the DNA is TGCAGCGTTGAAAGTCTAGTTCGTAATGAGCAGTTCTTC.

J is TRBJ2-5 and V is TRBV2; 7 bases are a match to TRBD1. This CDR3 spans 12 amino acids. V shed 9 bases, J shed 4 bases, and the junction held 5 bases outside the gene matches. The germline V gene has CDR1 SNHLY and CDR2 FYNNEI. The DNA of the CDR3 is TGTGCCAGACGACAGGGCGGAGAGACCCAGTACTTC. Residues: CARRQGGETQYF.

V is TRBV9 and J is TRBJ2-3; no definite D call. The CDR3 length is 15 residues. CDR1 is SGDLS, CDR2 YYNGEE, per germline. The V and J ends lost 3 bases and 2 bases respectively, with 13 bases between them. The CDR3 loop reads CASSGSLGLTDTQYF. CDR3 nucleotides: TGTGCCAGCAGCGGAAGCCTGGGCCTCACAGATACGCAGTATTTT.

The V call is TRBV19, the J call TRBJ1-5; D possibly corresponds to TRBD1 (6 bases). This CDR3 contains 15 residues. Germline V gene lookup returns CDR1 LNHDA and CDR2 SQIVND (reference sequence). V lost 9 bases and J lost 0, with 15 bases in between. The CDR3 protein is CASSRGVNSNQPQHF. CDR3 nucleotide sequence: TGTGCCAGCTCCAGGGGAGTTAATAGCAATCAGCCCCAGCATTTT.

The CDR3 DNA sequence: TGCGCCAGCAGCCAAGGTTTTGGCAGTAGCACAGATACGCAGTATTTT. It encodes CASSQGFGSSTDTQYF. The V and J genes are TRBV4-3 and TRBJ2-3; D gene ambiguous. The CDR3 has 16 residues. Germline loops: CDR1 LGHNA, CDR2 YSLEER. Trimming took 1 base from V and 0 from J, leaving 11 bases between them.

CDR3 DNA: TGTGCCACCAGGCAGGGGAATCAGCCCCAGCATTTT. Protein sequence: CATRQGNQPQHF. The chain carries TRBV24-1 and TRBJ1-5; tentative D call: TRBD1 (6 bases). Looked up from germline, CDR1 is KGHDR and CDR2 is SFDVKD. This CDR3 is built from 12 residues. The V and J ends lost 7 bases and 4 bases respectively, with 7 bases between them.

This chain uses TRBV3-1 (or the pseudogene TRBV3-2) with TRBJ1-1; D remains unclear. The germline gives CDR1 LGHDT, CDR2 YNNKEL (reference sequence). Trimming stripped 7 bases from V and 0 bases from J, with 9 bases between. This CDR3 is built from 13 residues. The CDR3 here is CASTRFMNTEAFF. CDR3 DNA sequence: TGTGCCAGCACGAGGTTCATGAACACTGAAGCTTTCTTT.

This clone is labeled as medium-sized. The chain is built from TRBV20-1 and TRBJ1-2; no reliable D call. Germline-derived CDR1 and CDR2 are DFQATT and SNEGSKA (reference sequence). V lost 1 base and J 8 bases, leaving 8 bases between the germline ends. The CDR3 runs 11 residues. The CDR3 nucleotides read TGCAGTGCTAGAGTCGAGGTCGGCTACACCTTC. Amino acid sequence: CSARVEVGYTF.

CDR3 DNA: TGTGCCAGCAGCTTAGAGGGGTGGGCTGAGCAGTTCTTC. It specifies CASSLEGWAEQFF. This chain joins TRBV7-9 and TRBJ2-1; TRBD1 might be the D (5 bases). V lost 1 base, J lost 9 bases, and 10 bases lay in between. The germline CDR1 and CDR2 sequences are SEHNR and FQNEAQ (reference sequence). This CDR3 is 13 amino acids long.

This chain uses TRBV28 with TRBJ1-2, with 8 nucleotides matching TRBD1. J gave up 1 base and V 3 bases, and 7 bases lay outside the gene matches. Germline V gene data show CDR1 as MDHEN and CDR2 as SYDVKM. This CDR3 is built from 16 residues. This CDR3 is CASSLTGTGYNYGYTF. The DNA of the CDR3 is TGTGCCAGCAGTTTGACCGGGACAGGCTATAACTATGGCTACACCTTC.

The chain combines TRBV7-2 with TRBJ1-5; no clear D gene. Germline assignment: CDR1 SGHTA and CDR2 FQGNSA. Trimming took 0 bases from V and 5 from J, leaving 11 bases between them. The CDR3 has 15 residues. CDR3 sequence (DNA): TGTGCCAGCAGCTTAGCAGCACAGAGAGATCAGCCCCAGCATTTT. As protein: CASSLAAQRDQPQHF. Together with reference TRBV7-2 and TRBJ1-5, the CDR3 gives the full variable domain: GAGVSQSPSNKVTEKGKDVELRCDPISGHTALYWYRQSLGQGLEFLIYFQGNSAPDKSGLPSDRFSAERTGGSVSTLTIQRTQQEDSAVYLCASSLAAQRDQPQHFGDGTRLSIL.

The genes are TRBV29-1 and TRBJ2-5; D is unclear. The ends were cut back, 0 bases at V and 5 bases at J, with 13 bases in the middle. The germline gives CDR1 SQVTM, CDR2 ANQGSEA. The CDR3 runs 14 residues. CDR3 bases: TGCAGCGTTGAAGATGGAGTAGGATTGGAGACCCAGTACTTC. Amino acids: CSVEDGVGLETQYF.

The V call is TRBV24-1, the J call TRBJ1-2; 7 bases align to TRBD1. Trimming removed 8 bases from V and 5 bases from J; junction bases left unmatched: 13. Looked up from germline, CDR1 is KGHDR and CDR2 is SFDVKD. This CDR3 is built from 15 residues. The CDR3 DNA sequence: TGTGCCACCACAGACCCGGGAGGGGGACAGTATGGCTACACCTTC. This translates into CATTDPGGGQYGYTF.

In nucleotides, the CDR3 is TGTGCCAGCAGCCAAGAAAGAGTCCTAGCGGCTAGCACAGATACGCAGTATTTT. It translates to CASSQERVLAASTDTQYF. V usage is TRBV4-2 and J usage is TRBJ2-3; TRBD2 matches 7 bases. V lost 0 bases and J lost 0; bases outside the gene matches: 9. The CDR3 has 18 residues. Germline V gene sequence: CDR1 LGHNA, CDR2 YNFKEQ.

J is TRBJ1-5 and V is TRBV6-5; TRBD1 agrees at 7 bases. After removal of 2 bases from V and 2 bases from J, the junction contained 3 bases not matched to a gene. Germline V gives CDR1 MNHEY, CDR2 SVGAGI. This CDR3 comprises 15 residues. The CDR3 reads CASSYDGQGNQPQHF. DNA of the CDR3: TGTGCCAGCAGTTACGACGGACAGGGCAATCAGCCCCAGCATTTT.

This chain joins TRBV28 and TRBJ1-4, with D unclear. Germline V CDR1 and CDR2: MDHEN, SYDVKM. V was pared by 5 bases and J by 8 bases, with 24 bases between. The CDR3 is 17 amino acids. CDR3 DNA sequence: TGTGCCAGCAGTCCCCCGGGATCTCCCGCGTCTGGGGAAAAACTGTTTTTT. It translates to CASSPPGSPASGEKLFF.

The chain is built from TRBV4-3 and TRBJ2-7, with TRBD2 matching 11 bases. This CDR3 has 16 amino acids. CDR1 is LGHNA and CDR2 is YSLEER in the germline V gene. V dropped 1 base and J dropped 7; count of bases not matched to a gene: 9. The CDR3 DNA reads TGCGCCAGCAGCCAAGGGCTAGCGGGAGGTTCTTATGAGCAGTACTTC. Protein sequence: CASSQGLAGGSYEQYF.

The chain links TRBV27 to TRBJ1-5, with TRBD1 identical over 9 bases. CDR1 and CDR2 from the germline V gene are MNHEY and SMNVEV (reference sequence). With 5 bases clipped from V and 7 bases from J, the junction kept 9 bases outside the gene matches. CDR3 length equals 15 residues. The DNA for the CDR3 is TGTGCCAGCAGTCCCGGGACAGGGTTTGGGCAGCCCCAGCATTTT. Protein product: CASSPGTGFGQPQHF.

The rearrangement joins TRBV3-1 (or the pseudogene TRBV3-2) to TRBJ1-2, with 10 bases that match TRBD1. The CDR3 totals 15 residues. Germline loops: CDR1 LGHDT, CDR2 YNNKEL (reference sequence). J was trimmed by 6 bases and V by 3 bases; bases with no gene match: 7. The CDR3 DNA follows: TGTGCCAGCAGCCACCAAGACAGGGGGCGGGATGGCTACACCTTC. Its translation: CASSHQDRGRDGYTF.

About this clone itself: This specimen includes other DNA sequences encoding the same CDR3. The V call is TRBV19, the J call TRBJ2-7, with TRBD2 matching over 7 bases. J gave up 2 bases and V 4 bases, and 2 bases lay outside the gene matches. CDR1 LNHDA and CDR2 SQIVND come from the germline V gene (reference sequence). This CDR3 is built from 13 residues. The CDR3 sequence: CASSSGGAYEQYF. CDR3 sequence (DNA): TGTGCCAGTAGTAGCGGGGGAGCCTACGAGCAGTACTTC.

The chain uses TRBV28 and TRBJ2-1, with 14 bases that match TRBD2. The germline gives CDR1 MDHEN, CDR2 SYDVKM. The CDR3 runs to 15 residues. V trimming: 5 bases; J trimming: 12 bases; junction bases outside the gene matches: 9. The CDR3 is CASSTGLAGVFGQFF. In DNA form, the CDR3 reads TGTGCCAGCAGTACGGGACTAGCGGGAGTTTTTGGGCAGTTCTTC.

CDR3 sequence: CATEQVGYYEQYF. The CDR3 nucleotides read TGTGCCACCGAACAGGTCGGCTACTACGAGCAGTACTTC. The gene calls are TRBV25-1 and TRBJ2-7; TRBD1 might be the D (5 bases). This CDR3 region has 13 residues. The V end was cut by 10 bases, the J end by 3 bases, with 16 bases between. CDR1 and CDR2 from the germline V gene are MGHDK and SYGVNS.

This clone was counted between two and nine times. CDR3 protein: CASSPPAGGDPYGYTF. CDR3 sequence (DNA): TGTGCCAGCTCACCACCAGCAGGGGGCGACCCCTATGGCTACACCTTC. The genes are TRBV18 and TRBJ1-2; 8 bases match TRBD1. Germline CDR1 and CDR2: KGHSH and LQKENI. V lost 0 bases, J lost 4 bases, and 7 bases stayed unmatched. This CDR3 spans 16 amino acids.

The rearrangement uses TRBV6-5 and TRBJ1-1, with 9 bases aligning to TRBD1. V was clipped by 4 bases and J by 7 bases; unmatched bases: 7. The CDR3 length is 14 residues. Germline V gene data show CDR1 as MNHEY and CDR2 as SVGAGI. CDR3 residues: CASSFDRGNIEAFF. The CDR3 region has the DNA TGTGCCAGCAGTTTTGACAGGGGGAATATTGAAGCTTTCTTT.

The chain is built from TRBV14 and TRBJ2-7, with 13 bases lining up with TRBD2. The CDR3 covers 17 residues. CDR1 and CDR2 (germline): SGHDN, FVKESK. V lost 3 bases, J lost 5 bases, and 10 bases stayed unmatched. The CDR3 DNA follows: TGTGCCAGCAGCCAGGGACTAGCGGGGACCCTTATTAACGAGCAGTACTTC. As protein: CASSQGLAGTLINEQYF.

The J gene is TRBJ2-1, the V gene TRBV5-4; 8 bases map to TRBD2. The CDR3 is 16 amino acids. Germline V gives CDR1 SGHNT, CDR2 YYREEE (reference sequence). V lost 3 bases, J lost 5 bases, and 10 bases stayed unmatched. The CDR3 protein is CASSSPGVAGNNEQFF. The CDR3 bases are TGTGCCAGCAGCTCCCCGGGGGTAGCGGGGAACAATGAGCAGTTCTTC.

This chain links TRBV27 with TRBJ1-2; no definite D call. Trimming cost V 2 bases and J 5 bases, with 18 bases left between them. CDR3 size: 16 residues. Germline assignment: CDR1 MNHEY and CDR2 SMNVEV (reference sequence). This chain's CDR3 is CASSLGSGVVWYGYTF. Here the CDR3 DNA reads TGTGCCAGCAGTTTAGGATCCGGGGTGGTATGGTATGGCTACACCTTC.

The CDR3 reads CASSPTTGLAGGSEQYF. The CDR3 coding sequence is TGTGCCAGCAGTCCTACTACCGGACTAGCGGGAGGAAGTGAGCAGTACTTC. V and J are TRBV28 and TRBJ2-7, with TRBD2 identical over 14 bases. Germline V gives CDR1 MDHEN, CDR2 SYDVKM. J gave up 7 bases and V 5 bases, and 13 bases lay outside the gene matches. The CDR3 loop spans 17 amino acids.

The V gene is TRBV5-1, the J gene TRBJ1-4; TRBD1 is a possible D gene (6 bases). Per germline, CDR1 SGHRS and CDR2 YFSETQ. CDR3 length: 15 amino acids. V lost 6 bases to trimming and J lost 7 bases, with 19 bases between them. The CDR3 nucleotides are TGCGCCAGCACCTCTACAGGGACATTTGGTGAAAAACTGTTTTTT. This sequence encodes CASTSTGTFGEKLFF. The full variable domain, rest sourced from reference TRBV5-1 and TRBJ1-4, is KAGVTQTPRYLIKTRGQQVTLSCSPISGHRSVSWYQQTPGQGLQFLFEYFSETQRNKGNFPGRFSGRQFSNSRSEMNVSTLELGDSALYLCASTSTGTFGEKLFFGSGTQLSVL.